This T cell receptor (beta chain) was captured by sequencing in a study of T cell responses to AZD1222 COVID-19 vaccine. After removal of 6 bases from V and 7 bases from J, the junction contained 7 bases not matched to a gene. The germline V gene has CDR1 SGHTA and CDR2 FQGNSA. The CDR3 totals 15 residues. Assay: immunoSEQ multiplex PCR; the TCRdb copy retains only in-frame clones and omits some. The top ten hold about 3.5% of the sample, which has about 140,000 clones, 80% to 90% seen once. The origin of this receptor is an adult in good health. This sequence joins TRBV7-2 and TRBJ2-1; 12 nucleotides agree with TRBD2. The sample was peripheral blood, taken on day 0 of AZD1222 vaccination. CDR3 residues: CASSPLAGGENEQFF. The CDR3 bases are TGTGCCAGCAGTCCACTAGCGGGAGGTGAGAATGAGCAGTTCTTC.